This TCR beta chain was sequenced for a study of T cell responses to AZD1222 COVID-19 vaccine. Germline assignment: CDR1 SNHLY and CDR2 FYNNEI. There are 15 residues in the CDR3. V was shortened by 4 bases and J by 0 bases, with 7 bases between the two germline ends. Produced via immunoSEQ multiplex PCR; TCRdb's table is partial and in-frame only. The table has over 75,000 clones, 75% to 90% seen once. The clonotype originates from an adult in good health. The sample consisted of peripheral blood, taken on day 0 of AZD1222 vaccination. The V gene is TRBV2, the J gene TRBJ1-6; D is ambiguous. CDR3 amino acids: CASSAQSSYNSPLHF. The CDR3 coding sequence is TGTGCCAGCAGTGCTCAGAGCTCCTATAATTCACCCCTCCACTTT. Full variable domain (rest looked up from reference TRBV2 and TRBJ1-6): EPEVTQTPSHQVTQMGQEVILRCVPISNHLYFYWYRQILGQKVEFLVSFYNNEISEKSEIFDDQFSVERPDGSNFTLKIRSTKLEDSAMYFCASSAQSSYNSPLHFGNGTRLTVT.